The TCR beta chain under discussion was sequenced for a study of blood T cell repertoires in COVID-19 (dated by TCRdb to 2019 to 2021). With respect to the entire study: The collaborator samples originated in the United States, Italy and Spain and spanned the acute and convalescent phases of COVID-19. The material from the prospective study consisted of cDNA or gDNA derived from T cells, B-cell-depleted T cells, or PBMCs. Deeply sampled blood TCRbeta repertoires from subjects exposed to, actively infected with, or recovered from COVID-19 were included in the dataset. The repertoires were made available in a free public database intended to serve as a resource for research on the immune response to SARS-CoV-2. The samples were drawn from two sources: the first 160 participants of the ongoing ImmuneRACE study, and over 950 subjects contributed by 6 global collaborators. Sample metadata almost always included a de-identified subject ID, COVID-19 status, age in years and sex. Where available, HLA class I and class II types were taken from metadata supplied by the sample provider and were not determined by assay-based typing. General study outcomes and caveats: The quantity of clinical and demographic metadata differed by source and by participant and was supplied without curation.

TCRbeta CDR3 regions were amplified from genomic DNA by means of the immunoSEQ Assay, a bias-controlled multiplex PCR. The study's processing was this. Within the assay, amplification of reference gene primers was used to estimate how many nucleated cells each sample contained. To quantify the absolute abundance of each unique TCRbeta CDR3 rearrangement, sequence reads were collapsed and filtered. For each sample, productive Simpson clonality was calculated as the square root of Simpson's diversity index across productive rearrangements. This immuneACCESS table, as held by TCRdb, lists in-frame sequences with V and J called but not all clones. Of the missing ones, under half trace to an unresolved V gene in checked studies; the others have no known cause. For V, J and clone size, that table is used; D and trimming come from the DNA. The sample profile shows 100,000 or so clones; approximately 84% of them were found once. The top ten hold approximately 15% of the sample.

The germline V gene (reference sequence) provides CDR1 LNHDA and CDR2 SQIVND. V gives up 4 bases and J gives up 2 bases, and the segment between their germline ends measures 11 bases. The CDR3 contains 14 residues, cysteine and phenylalanine counted. Of the read, only the CDR3 DNA is kept; its 42 bases are in frame from base 1. Collaborating institutions collected whole blood in K2EDTA tubes following their own protocols. Collaborator samples were shipped for TCRbeta analysis as frozen whole blood, isolated PBMCs, or DNA extracted from either sample type. Of note for this clone: Its specific antigen is unknown. No much larger clone is present one base from it, and per-base qualities are unavailable.

The rearranged segments are TRBV19 and TRBJ1-2; D gene: possibly TRBD1, on 6 matching bases. The sequence came from a woman aged 60-75 years with acute or convalescent COVID-19. Sequencing used peripheral blood. The nucleotide sequence is TGTGCCAGTAGTACCCCCACAGGGAACTATGGCTACACCTTC. It encodes CASSTPTGNYGYTF.